This record covers a single TCR beta chain. Those enrolled, adults aged roughly 18 to 95 years, came from about 24 US areas. This record belongs to a study of blood T cell repertoires in COVID-19. In the study overall: PBMCs, B-cell-depleted T cells, or T cells provided the cDNA or gDNA that made up the material.

Per the original methods: Estimates of nucleated cell counts were drawn from the amplification of reference gene primers. Assay: immunoSEQ multiplex PCR; the TCRdb copy retains only in-frame clones and omits some. V and J calls and clone size are given by that table; D and trimming were obtained from the DNA. The top ten hold 5.5% to 7% of the sample, which has roughly 330,000 clones, about 85% seen once. Trimming left V 2 bases short and J 4 bases short, with 8 bases between. The CDR3 spans 14 residues. The V gene's germline CDR1 is MNHEY and CDR2 SMNVEV (reference sequence). This chain uses TRBV27 with TRBJ2-2, with a possible D match to TRBD2 (6 bases). The material sequenced was PBMCs or T cells enriched from blood (not recorded which). The source of this sequence is a woman in her thirties who had recovered from COVID-19. CDR3 coding DNA: TGTGCCAGCAGTTTAGCGGGGTCCACCGGGGAGCTGTTTTTT. Amino acid sequence: CASSLAGSTGELFF.